This T cell receptor (beta chain) is drawn from a study of blood T cell repertoires in COVID-19. The assay was immunoSEQ multiplex PCR, and TCRdb's table has in-frame clones only and misses some. The sample has under 200,000 clones, 81% seen once; the top ten hold around 6%. Germline lookup yields CDR1 DFQATT and CDR2 SNEGSKA (reference sequence). Trimming shortened V by 3 bases and J by 2 bases, and 10 bases separated the two germline ends. The CDR3 runs to 13 residues. The rearrangement joins TRBV20-1 to TRBJ1-2; a weak D match, TRBD1 (6 bases). Sample: PBMCs or T cells enriched from blood (not recorded which). The TCR originated in a woman aged 40 to 50 with acute COVID-19. The CDR3 nucleotides are TGCAGTGCTAGTCGGCAGGGGAACTATGGCTACACCTTC. Translation: CSASRQGNYGYTF.